This record looks at one TCR beta chain sequence and its context. A much larger clone differs by one base, so this may be a read error. Germline-derived CDR1 and CDR2 are SGDLS and YYNGEE. V lost 0 bases and J 4 bases, leaving 3 bases between the germline ends. This CDR3 is 12 amino acids long. The data stem from a study of control samples from healthy donors and cancer patients. The method was immunoSEQ multiplex PCR; TCRdb's version includes in-frame clones alone and lacks a portion of them. Among 95,000 to 150,000 clones, approximately 88% were seen once, and the ten largest hold almost 40%. The J gene is TRBJ2-3, the V gene TRBV9; D remains unclear. This sequence was found in a man aged 45 to 65 in good health. The sequencing input was blood. DNA of the CDR3: TGTGCCAGCAGCGTAGCTGCAGATACGCAGTATTTT. Amino acids: CASSVAADTQYF.